Listed here are 27 T cell receptor beta chains from one sample, sequenced in a study of shared clonotypes between healthy human individuals. Libraries were prepared by immunoSEQ multiplex PCR; TCRdb keeps only in-frame clonotypes and omits some of them. The profile shows about 1 million clones, about 77% of them singletons. The source material was memory CD4+ T cells sorted from blood. Subset of the sample: CD45RA-negative fraction. These receptor sequences come from a man between 18 and 35 years old in good health.

This clone was observed at least ten times. The chain joins TRBV6-5 to TRBJ1-1; possible D gene TRBD1, 6 bases. Germline CDR1 MNHEY, CDR2 SVGAGI. V was pared by 6 bases and J by 11 bases, with 13 bases between. There are 11 residues in the CDR3. The CDR3 is CASRQGRGAFF. The CDR3 nucleotides read TGTGCCAGCAGACAGGGTCGAGGGGCTTTCTTT.

The chain couples TRBV6-1 to TRBJ1-1; tentatively, D is TRBD1 (6 bases). CDR1 is MNHNS and CDR2 is SASEGT in the germline V gene. Trimming took 2 bases from V and 0 from J, leaving 16 bases between them. The length of the CDR3 is 17 residues. CDR3 loop: CASSEKPGRGLNTEAFF. CDR3 DNA sequence: TGTGCCAGCAGTGAAAAGCCGGGCAGGGGCTTGAACACTGAAGCTTTCTTT.

CDR3 in DNA: TGTGCCAGTAGTGTGGGGACTCGGGATGAAGCTTTCTTT. Its translation is CASSVGTRDEAFF. The chain carries TRBV19 and TRBJ1-1; tentatively, D is TRBD1 (5 bases). The V end was cut by 5 bases, the J end by 7 bases, with 14 bases between. CDR3 length equals 13 residues. Germline lookup yields CDR1 LNHDA and CDR2 SQIVND (reference sequence).

V gene TRBV14 combines with J gene TRBJ2-1; TRBD1 aligns across 10 bases. With V trimmed by 2 bases and J by 15 bases, 7 bases remained unmatched. This CDR3 has 13 amino acids. Germline CDR1 is SGHDN and CDR2 is FVKESK. This CDR3 is CASSQYGQGEWFF. The CDR3 DNA follows: TGTGCCAGCAGCCAATACGGACAGGGGGAATGGTTCTTC.

This clone was observed a few times. V usage is TRBV6-1 and J usage is TRBJ2-1; the match to TRBD2 covers 12 bases. CDR3 length: 13 residues. Looked up from germline, CDR1 is MNHNS and CDR2 is SASEGT. The J segment lost 6 bases and the V segment lost 10 bases, leaving 4 bases of the junction unmatched. DNA of the CDR3: TGTGCCACCGCTAGCGGGAGGGCCAATGAGCAGTTCTTC. Its translation: CATASGRANEQFF.

This chain connects TRBV29-1 to TRBJ2-7, with D perhaps matching TRBD1 (6 bases). Trimming cost V 3 bases and J 13 bases, with 16 bases left between them. This CDR3 is built from 11 residues. Per the germline V gene, CDR1 is SQVTM and CDR2 is ANQGSEA. The CDR3 DNA sequence: TGCAGCGTTGAGCTTCTGACAGGAAAATACTTC. Its translation is CSVELLTGKYF.

The chain uses TRBV2 and TRBJ2-1; 12 bases are a match to TRBD2. The CDR3 covers 16 residues. Germline V gene sequence: CDR1 SNHLY, CDR2 FYNNEI. Trimming took 4 bases from V and 10 from J; bases not matched to a gene: 11. CDR3: CASSVTSGGSAGEQFF. CDR3 DNA: TGTGCCAGCAGTGTGACTAGCGGGGGCTCTGCCGGGGAGCAGTTCTTC.

CDR3 in DNA: TGTGCCAGCAGTTCCCCGGGGTTAGGCCACGAGCAGTACTTC. Translation: CASSSPGLGHEQYF. The J gene is TRBJ2-7, the V gene TRBV28; maybe TRBD2 (5 bases). CDR3 size: 14 residues. Germline CDR1 MDHEN, CDR2 SYDVKM. V gave up 4 bases and J gave up 5 bases, with 15 bases separating them.

The V gene is TRBV28, the J gene TRBJ2-7; perhaps TRBD1 as D (5 bases). Germline assignment: CDR1 MDHEN and CDR2 SYDVKM. Between the trimmed V and J ends, which lost 4 bases and 1 base, there was a span of 11 bases. There are 14 residues in the CDR3. The CDR3 spells CASSSPQGSYEQYF. CDR3 in DNA: TGTGCCAGCAGTTCACCGCAGGGATCCTACGAGCAGTACTTC.

V is TRBV10-2 and J is TRBJ1-1, with D hard to call. This CDR3 is 15 amino acids long. V gave up 6 bases and J gave up 4 bases, with 18 bases separating them. Looked up from germline, CDR1 is WSHSY and CDR2 is SAAADI. Written as DNA, the CDR3 is TGCGCCAGCAGCTTATCACTGGGTAGGCCCACTGAAGCTTTCTTT. Its translation: CASSLSLGRPTEAFF.

The V call is TRBV7-6, the J call TRBJ2-1, with D maybe TRBD1 (6 bases). Trimming removed 1 base at V and 0 bases at J, with 7 bases between. The CDR3 is 15 residues long. Germline V gene lookup returns CDR1 SGHVS and CDR2 FNYEAQ. In nucleotides, the CDR3 is TGTGCCAGCAGCTTAGACAGGGACTCCTACAATGAGCAGTTCTTC. It specifies CASSLDRDSYNEQFF. The whole variable domain, filled in from reference TRBV7-6 and TRBJ2-1, reads GAGVSQSPRYKVTKRGQDVALRCDPISGHVSLYWYRQALGQGPEFLTYFNYEAQQDKSGLPNDRFSAERPEGSISTLTIQRTEQRDSAMYRCASSLDRDSYNEQFFGPGTRLTVL.

The V and J genes are TRBV11-1 and TRBJ2-5; 8 bases match TRBD1. The CDR3 consists of 14 residues. Germline V gene data show CDR1 as SGHAT and CDR2 as FQDESV (reference sequence). V dropped 5 bases and J dropped 5; count of bases not matched to a gene: 7. The CDR3 DNA follows: TGTGCCAGCAGCCCAGAGACAGGGGTGGAGACCCAGTACTTC. This encodes CASSPETGVETQYF.

The rearrangement uses TRBV6-4 and TRBJ2-3; unclear D gene. The germline gives CDR1 MRHNA, CDR2 SNTAGT. The ends were cut back, 8 bases at V and 0 bases at J, with 15 bases in the middle. The CDR3 loop spans 15 amino acids. In nucleotides, the CDR3 is TGTGCCAGCCGCGAACAGTCATCTAGCACAGATACGCAGTATTTT. Its translation is CASREQSSSTDTQYF.

The chain is built from TRBV5-1 and TRBJ2-6, with D perhaps TRBD1 (5 bases). Trimming stripped 1 base from V and 2 bases from J, with 13 bases between. Per germline, CDR1 SGHRS and CDR2 YFSETQ. This CDR3 comprises 17 residues. The CDR3 coding sequence is TGCGCCAGCAGCTTGATAACAGGTGGGGCTGGGGCCAACGTCCTGACTTTC. Protein: CASSLITGGAGANVLTF.

This clone was observed a few times. The chain links TRBV2 to TRBJ1-1; tentatively, D is TRBD1 (5 bases). Germline V lookup: CDR1 SNHLY, CDR2 FYNNEI. The V end was cut by 4 bases, the J end by 5 bases, with 11 bases between. CDR3 length: 13 amino acids. CDR3 sequence (DNA): TGTGCCAGCAGTGTGGGCAGGGAGACTGAAGCTTTCTTT. It codes for CASSVGRETEAFF.

This clone was found once. J is TRBJ2-1 and V is TRBV4-1; D perhaps matches TRBD1 (5 bases). This CDR3 is built from 15 residues. V was pared by 1 base and J by 3 bases, with 10 bases between. The germline CDR1 and CDR2 sequences are MGHRA and YSYEKL. CDR3 coding DNA: TGCGCCAGCAGCCAAGGTCCGACAGACTACAATGAGCAGTTCTTC. Protein product: CASSQGPTDYNEQFF.

This chain joins TRBV5-1 and TRBJ2-7; TRBD1 aligns across 8 bases. The germline gives CDR1 SGHRS, CDR2 YFSETQ. J gave up 7 bases and V 1 base, and 4 bases lay outside the gene matches. CDR3 length: 13 residues. CDR3 sequence: CASSLWGQEEQYF. The DNA of the CDR3 is TGCGCCAGCAGCTTGTGGGGACAGGAGGAGCAGTACTTC.

This clone showed up just a few times. This chain uses TRBV19 with TRBJ1-5; D is ambiguous. Germline values: CDR1 LNHDA, CDR2 SQIVND (reference sequence). The ends were cut back, 1 base at V and 6 bases at J, with 10 bases in the middle. CDR3 size: 14 residues. CDR3 bases: TGTGCCAGTAGTATAGTCGAGGGAAGTCAGCCCCAGCATTTT. This translates into CASSIVEGSQPQHF.

This clone was counted a few times. The chain uses TRBV5-6 and TRBJ1-6; TRBD1 might be the D (6 bases). CDR3 length: 13 residues. Germline CDR1 SGHDT, CDR2 YYEEEE. V was clipped by 4 bases and J by 7 bases, with 9 bases between them. CDR3 region: CASSGQSNSPLHF. The CDR3 DNA reads as TGTGCCAGCAGCGGACAGTCCAATTCACCCCTCCACTTT.

The chain links TRBV4-2 to TRBJ1-2; D is perhaps TRBD1 (6 bases). Germline-derived CDR1 and CDR2 are LGHNA and YNFKEQ. The CDR3 runs to 14 residues. Trimming left V 4 bases short and J 4 bases short, with 13 bases between. DNA of the CDR3: TGTGCCAGCAGCCGGGGGGCAGGGACCTATGGCTACACCTTC. Amino acids: CASSRGAGTYGYTF.

This clone was seen just once. This chain uses TRBV7-3 with TRBJ2-6; D unresolved. CDR3 length: 16 amino acids. Germline CDR1 SGHTA, CDR2 FQGTGA. The V and J ends lost 5 bases and 0 bases respectively, with 11 bases between them. Written as DNA, the CDR3 is TGTGCCAGCAGCCAGACGACTGACTCTGGGGCCAACGTCCTGACTTTC. It yields the protein CASSQTTDSGANVLTF.

The chain employs TRBV30 and TRBJ1-1; tentatively, D is TRBD1 (5 bases). Looked up from germline, CDR1 is GTSNPN and CDR2 is SVGIG (reference sequence). There are 14 residues in the CDR3. Trimming pared 3 bases from V and 5 bases from J, leaving 16 bases between. The CDR3 spells CAWRRDLGGTEAFF. The CDR3 region has the DNA TGTGCCTGGAGAAGGGACTTGGGGGGTACTGAAGCTTTCTTT.

This clone was seen a single time. V usage is TRBV4-1 and J usage is TRBJ2-7; 9 bases line up with TRBD1. The V and J ends lost 1 base and 3 bases, in that order; junction bases with no gene match: 7. Germline V gene data show CDR1 as MGHRA and CDR2 as YSYEKL. The CDR3 extends over 16 amino acids. This CDR3 is CASSQVQGASVYEQYF. The CDR3 DNA sequence: TGCGCCAGCAGCCAAGTACAGGGGGCCTCGGTCTACGAGCAGTACTTC.

The chain employs TRBV5-1 and TRBJ1-3; D remains unclear. The germline V gene encodes CDR1 SGHRS and CDR2 YFSETQ. CDR3 size: 18 residues. Trimming shortened V by 0 bases and J by 0 bases, and 16 bases separated the two germline ends. The CDR3 bases are TGCGCCAGCAGCTTGGAGGGCCCGACTGAGAGCTCTGGAAACACCATATATTTT. This translates into CASSLEGPTESSGNTIYF.

This chain uses TRBV6-5 with TRBJ1-1; possibly TRBD1 for D (5 bases). The ends were cut back, 6 bases at V and 9 bases at J, with 14 bases in the middle. The CDR3 contains 12 residues. Germline V gives CDR1 MNHEY, CDR2 SVGAGI. The CDR3 DNA is TGTGCCAGCAGGGGGCCTACGGCAAAAGCTTTCTTT. It yields the protein CASRGPTAKAFF.

This sequence joins TRBV1 and TRBJ1-4. TRBV1 is labeled a pseudogene. The CDR3 totals 15 residues. CDR3 residues: CTSSPAGGKGEKLFF. CDR3 DNA sequence: TGCACCAGCAGCCCTGCGGGGGGAAAGGGTGAAAAACTGTTTTTT.

V and J are TRBV6-5 and TRBJ1-2; D gene ambiguous. Germline-derived CDR1 and CDR2 are MNHEY and SVGAGI. The CDR3 runs 14 residues. V was pared by 1 base and J by 5 bases, with 11 bases between. For the CDR3, the DNA is TGTGCCAGCAGTTACTTTCCGGGATCTTATGGCTACACCTTC. Its translation is CASSYFPGSYGYTF.